This TCR beta chain was profiled in a study of blood T cell repertoires in COVID-19. Across the whole study: COVID-19 samples from acute and convalescent phases originated in the United States, Italy and Spain. PBMCs, B-cell-depleted T cells, or T cells were the source of the cDNA or gDNA that made up the material.

The authors' processing: Reference gene primers were amplified, and this amplification served to estimate nucleated cell counts. Data came from immunoSEQ multiplex PCR; TCRdb stores just in-frame clones and leaves some out. V and J calls and clone size are as listed in that table; D and trimming were resolved from the DNA. Here the sample spans around 250,000 clones, over 80% being singletons. J lost 1 base, V lost 5 bases, and 4 bases had no gene match. Germline V gene data show CDR1 as LGHDT and CDR2 as YNNKEL (reference sequence). CDR3 length: 15 residues. This clone has ten or more counts. In assigning cohorts, the study relied on participant-reported clinical history.

The chain joins TRBV3-1 (or the pseudogene TRBV3-2) to TRBJ2-7, with 11 positions matching TRBD1. The source is a human donor in a cohort exposed to, infected with or recovered from COVID-19 (not recorded which). The donor label of this sample is uncertain. What was sequenced was PBMCs or T cells enriched from blood (not recorded which). The CDR3 region has the DNA TGTGCCAGCAGCGACGGGACAGGGGGTTCCTACGAGCAGTACTTC. The encoded protein is CASSDGTGGSYEQYF.